The clone carrying this T cell receptor (beta chain) was observed a few times. Antigen: not known. Sequence at one end of the junction differs from germline and may be a read error. Genomic DNA, serving as template, underwent TCR beta VDJ and CDR3 profiling. One entry per CDR3 protein results from TCRdb running MiXCR on the reads. The sample yields 55,000 to 60,000 distinct CDR3 sequences, approximately 50% seen once. The data are from a study of CD8+CD57+ T cells in acquired aplastic anemia. Across the study: Sorted CD4+ and CD8+ cells yielded around 3.3 ug of DNA on average.

Sequencing involved patients with CD8+CD57+ cell expansion previously shown by flow cytometry. All patients had severe acquired aplastic anemia. Germline-derived CDR1 and CDR2 are SSHAT and FNYEAQ (reference sequence). CDR3 length: 13 residues. General study findings and limits: Patients and controls shared approximately 30 CD8+ CDR3 sequences. No significant difference in CD8+ Simpson's diversity was found between patients and controls.

The sequenced sample was sorted CD4+, CD8+, or CD8+CD57+ T cells (not recorded which) from PBMCs. The TCR was taken from a human donor with aplastic anemia. The chain has TRBV7-7 and TRBJ2-5, with no clear D. CDR3 loop: CASSFGLKETQYF. Written as DNA, the CDR3 is TGTGCTAGCAGCTTCGGTCTCAAAGAGACCCAGTACTTC. Using reference TRBV7-7 and TRBJ2-5 for the parts outside the CDR3, the full variable domain is GAGVSQSPRYKVTKRGQDVTLRCDPISSHATLYWYQQALGQGPEFLTYFNYEAQPDKSGLPSDRFSAERPEGSISTLTIQRTEQRDSAMYRCASSFGLKETQYFGPGTRLLVL.